Each of the 8 T cell receptor beta chains below was sequenced from the same sample in a study of PD-1 blockade in classical Hodgkin lymphoma. As to time point: cycle 4 day 1 (C4D1), after 6 weeks of nivolumab. Every single patient, without exception, relapsed after autologous stem cell transplantation, and brentuximab vedotin exposure varied. TCRdb keeps only in-frame clones here, not all; method: immunoSEQ multiplex PCR. The sample records tens of thousands of clones, 77% being singletons. Sequenced material: peripheral blood mononuclear cells (PBMCs), taken before the fourth cycle of nivolumab. These receptors all stem from a human donor with classical Hodgkin lymphoma.

V gene TRBV2 combines with J gene TRBJ1-1; tentatively, D is TRBD1 (5 bases). Germline V gene sequence: CDR1 SNHLY, CDR2 FYNNEI. Trimming stripped 4 bases from V and 5 bases from J, with 8 bases between. The CDR3 loop spans 12 amino acids. The DNA for the CDR3 is TGTGCCAGCAGTGTGCAGGGAACTGAAGCTTTCTTT. Translating gives CASSVQGTEAFF.

This clone was detected a few times. This chain joins TRBV6-4 and TRBJ2-1; 7 positions agree with TRBD1. The trim removed 5 bases at V and 7 bases at J, leaving 11 bases unmatched. There are 15 residues in the CDR3. Germline loops: CDR1 MRHNA, CDR2 SNTAGT. This CDR3 reads CASSPTEQGMNEQFF. The CDR3 DNA reads TGTGCCAGCAGTCCCACCGAACAGGGGATGAATGAGCAGTTCTTC.

This chain links TRBV6-7 with TRBJ1-3, with a possible D match to TRBD1 (5 bases). TRBV6-7 is marked as an open reading frame, function uncertain. CDR3 size: 15 residues. Deletions cut 2 bases from V and 2 bases from J, with 10 bases between. CDR3: CASSYLKTAGNTIYF. The CDR3 region has the DNA TGTGCCAGCAGTTACCTCAAGACAGCTGGAAACACCATATATTTT.

The chain carries TRBV7-2 and TRBJ2-3; D gene uncertain. CDR1 and CDR2 (germline): SGHTA, FQGNSA. V lost 1 base, J lost 9 bases, and 17 bases lay in between. This CDR3 comprises 15 residues. The CDR3 protein is CASSLDGLGVGTQYF. The CDR3 nucleotides read TGTGCCAGCAGCTTAGATGGGCTTGGGGTAGGGACGCAGTATTTT.

This clone appeared a single time. The chain is built from TRBV28 and TRBJ1-6, with 7 bases identical to TRBD1. Trimming removed 6 bases from V and 5 bases from J; junction bases left unmatched: 16. This CDR3 is built from 18 residues. CDR1 MDHEN and CDR2 SYDVKM come from the germline V gene. The CDR3 DNA follows: TGTGCCAGCAGCCGAGGGGGCCCCTGGACACCTGATAATTCACCCCTCCACTTT. Amino acids: CASSRGGPWTPDNSPLHF.

The V gene is TRBV4-3, the J gene TRBJ1-1; D ambiguous. The CDR3 consists of 13 residues. Trimming removed 1 base from V and 4 bases from J, with 7 bases in between. CDR1 is LGHNA, CDR2 YSLEER, per germline. This chain's CDR3 is CASSQGGFTEAFF. The CDR3 region has the DNA TGCGCCAGCAGCCAAGGGGGTTTCACTGAAGCTTTCTTT.

This clone was observed a few times. As DNA, the CDR3 is TGTGCCAGCAGCTCCACGGACGGGGGAGGCTACACCTTC. Encoded protein: CASSSTDGGGYTF. The chain employs TRBV11-1 and TRBJ1-2, with TRBD1 as a possible D gene (5 bases). The CDR3 has 13 amino acids. V shed 4 bases and J shed 8 bases, with 14 bases lying between them. Germline V CDR1 and CDR2: SGHAT, FQDESV (reference sequence).

V gene TRBV4-3 combines with J gene TRBJ2-3; no clear D. V gave up 1 base and J gave up 8 bases, with 10 bases separating them. This CDR3 spans 13 amino acids. CDR1 and CDR2 from the germline V gene are LGHNA and YSLEER. CDR3 loop: CASSQAILGTQYF. The CDR3 region has the DNA TGCGCCAGCAGCCAAGCTATACTGGGTACGCAGTATTTT.